The T cell receptor beta chain described here comes from a study of T cell responses to AZD1222 COVID-19 vaccine. Germline V gene data show CDR1 as SGHDN and CDR2 as FVKESK. The CDR3 sequence runs 17 residues, both termini included. This clone was picked up one time. This CDR3 fails to terminate in the conserved phenylalanine or tryptophan, so it likely reflects a read error. The limits of the CDR3 on the DNA are not certain, so only TCRdb's listed CDR3 is given. TCRdb's table, derived via immunoSEQ multiplex PCR, lists solely in-frame clones and lacks some. In the table there are approximately 180,000 clones, about 92% of which are singletons.

The clonotype was recovered from an adult who received the MenACWY meningococcal vaccine as a control. The sample was peripheral blood, taken 28 days after the second dose of the MenACWY control vaccine. The chain carries TRBV14 and TRBJ1-2; no DNA check was done on the table's D call, TRBD1. CDR3 sequence: CASSQEGTGGLMATPSV.